This T cell receptor beta chain was found in a study of shared clonotypes between healthy human individuals. Generated by immunoSEQ multiplex PCR, the TCRdb table keeps only in-frame clones and is missing some. The data show about 600,000 clones, 98% seen once. Naive CD8 cells lacked CD45RO and underwent positive selection for CCR7, leaving out terminally differentiated effector memory CD45RA+ cells. Trimming pared 0 bases from V and 5 bases from J, leaving 13 bases between. This CDR3 has 16 amino acids. The germline V gene has CDR1 MGHRA and CDR2 YSYEKL. The V call is TRBV4-1, the J call TRBJ1-4; D not resolved. The source of this sequence is a man aged 25-45 years in good health. Input material: naive CD8+ T cells sorted from blood. CDR3 in DNA: TGCGCCAGCAGCCAAGAAGATTCGTATCTCAATGAAAAACTGTTTTTT. It translates to CASSQEDSYLNEKLFF.